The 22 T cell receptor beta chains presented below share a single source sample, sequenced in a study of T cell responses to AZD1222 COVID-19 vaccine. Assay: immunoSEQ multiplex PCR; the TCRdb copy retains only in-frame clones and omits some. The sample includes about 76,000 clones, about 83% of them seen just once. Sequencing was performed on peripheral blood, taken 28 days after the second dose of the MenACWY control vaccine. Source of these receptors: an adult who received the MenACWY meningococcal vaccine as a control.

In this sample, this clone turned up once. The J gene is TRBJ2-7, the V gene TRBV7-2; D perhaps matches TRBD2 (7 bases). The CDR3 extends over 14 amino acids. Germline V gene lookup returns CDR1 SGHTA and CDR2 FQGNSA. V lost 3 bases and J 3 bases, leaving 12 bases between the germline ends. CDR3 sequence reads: CASSFSGGDYEQYF. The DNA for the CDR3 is TGTGCCAGCAGCTTCTCGGGGGGCGACTACGAGCAGTACTTC. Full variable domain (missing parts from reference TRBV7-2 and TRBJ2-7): GAGVSQSPSNKVTEKGKDVELRCDPISGHTALYWYRQSLGQGLEFLIYFQGNSAPDKSGLPSDRFSAERTGGSVSTLTIQRTQQEDSAVYLCASSFSGGDYEQYFGPGTRLTVT.

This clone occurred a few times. The CDR3 bases are TGCGCCAGCAGCTTGGAACAGGGGAGTTACACTGAAGCTTTCTTT. It translates to CASSLEQGSYTEAFF. This rearrangement joins TRBV5-1 to TRBJ1-1; 7 positions match TRBD1. Trimming took 0 bases from V and 3 from J; bases not matched to a gene: 5. The CDR3 spans 15 residues. CDR1 and CDR2 from the germline V gene are SGHRS and YFSETQ. The entire variable domain, with the rest obtained from reference TRBV5-1 and TRBJ1-1, is as follows: KAGVTQTPRYLIKTRGQQVTLSCSPISGHRSVSWYQQTPGQGLQFLFEYFSETQRNKGNFPGRFSGRQFSNSRSEMNVSTLELGDSALYLCASSLEQGSYTEAFFGQGTRLTVV.

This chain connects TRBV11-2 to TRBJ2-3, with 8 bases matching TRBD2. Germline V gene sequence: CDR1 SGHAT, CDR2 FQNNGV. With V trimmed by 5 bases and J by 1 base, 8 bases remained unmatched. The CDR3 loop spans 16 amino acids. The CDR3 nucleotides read TGTGCCAGCAGCCGCTTCCGAGCGGGGGGCACAGATACGCAGTATTTT. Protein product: CASSRFRAGGTDTQYF.

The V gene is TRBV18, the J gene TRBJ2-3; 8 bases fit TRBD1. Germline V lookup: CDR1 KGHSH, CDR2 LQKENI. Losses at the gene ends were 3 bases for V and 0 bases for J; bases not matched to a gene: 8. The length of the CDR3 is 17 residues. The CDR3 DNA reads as TGTGCCAGCTCACCCGCCCGTGGGACAGGTAGCACAGATACGCAGTATTTT. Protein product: CASSPARGTGSTDTQYF.

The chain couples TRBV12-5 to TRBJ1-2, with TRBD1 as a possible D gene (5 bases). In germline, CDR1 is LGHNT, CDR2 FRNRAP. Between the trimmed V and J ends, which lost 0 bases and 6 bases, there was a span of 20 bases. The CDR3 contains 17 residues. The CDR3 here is CASGLVSIGLGDHGYTF. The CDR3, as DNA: TGTGCTAGTGGTTTGGTATCGATAGGGTTGGGGGATCATGGCTACACCTTC.

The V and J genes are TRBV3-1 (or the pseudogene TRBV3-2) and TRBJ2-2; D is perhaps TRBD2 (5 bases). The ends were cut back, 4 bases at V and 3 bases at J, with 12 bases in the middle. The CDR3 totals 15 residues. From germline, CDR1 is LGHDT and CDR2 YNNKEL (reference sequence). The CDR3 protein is CASSPYGVYTGELFF. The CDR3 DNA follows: TGTGCCAGCAGCCCGTACGGGGTTTACACCGGGGAGCTGTTTTTT.

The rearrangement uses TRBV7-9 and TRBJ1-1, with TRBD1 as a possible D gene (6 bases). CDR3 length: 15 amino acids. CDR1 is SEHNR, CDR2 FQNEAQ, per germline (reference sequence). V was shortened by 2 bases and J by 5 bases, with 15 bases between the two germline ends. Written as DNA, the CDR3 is TGTGCCAGCAGCTTACAACAGCCCCAGGGGACTGAAGCTTTCTTT. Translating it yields CASSLQQPQGTEAFF.

CDR3 coding DNA: TGCAGCGCCCGAGGACAAATGAACACTGAAGCTTTCTTT. Translated: CSARGQMNTEAFF. This chain uses TRBV29-1 with TRBJ1-1, with a tentative D call TRBD1 (5 bases). Germline V lookup: CDR1 SQVTM, CDR2 ANQGSEA. Trimming removed 7 bases from V and 0 bases from J, with 12 bases in between. The CDR3 extends over 13 amino acids.

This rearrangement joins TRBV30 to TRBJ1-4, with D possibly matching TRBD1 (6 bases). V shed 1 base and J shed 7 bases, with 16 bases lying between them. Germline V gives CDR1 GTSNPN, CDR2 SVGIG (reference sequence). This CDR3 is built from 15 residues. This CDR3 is CAWSDLAGEGEKLFF. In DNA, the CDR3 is TGTGCCTGGAGTGATTTGGCAGGGGAGGGTGAAAAACTGTTTTTT. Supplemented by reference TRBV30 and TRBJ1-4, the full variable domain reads SQTIHQWPATLVQPVGSPLSLECTVEGTSNPNLYWYRQAAGRGLQLLFYSVGIGQISSEVPQNLSASRPQDRQFILSSKKLLLSDSGFYLCAWSDLAGEGEKLFFGSGTQLSVL.

CDR3 protein: CASSDFRGGGYTF. CDR3 DNA sequence: TGTGCCAGCAGTGATTTCCGAGGGGGCGGCTACACCTTC. This chain links TRBV6-1 with TRBJ1-2; 7 nucleotides align to TRBD1. This CDR3 comprises 13 residues. Germline V gene data show CDR1 as MNHNS and CDR2 as SASEGT. V trimming: 3 bases; J trimming: 8 bases; junction bases outside the gene matches: 6.

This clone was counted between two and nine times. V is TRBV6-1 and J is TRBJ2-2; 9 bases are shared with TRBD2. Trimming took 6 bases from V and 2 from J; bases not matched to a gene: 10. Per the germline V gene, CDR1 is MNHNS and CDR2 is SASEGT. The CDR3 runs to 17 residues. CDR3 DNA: TGTGCCAGCAGCGAACCTGGGACTAGCACAAACACCGGGGAGCTGTTTTTT. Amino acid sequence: CASSEPGTSTNTGELFF.

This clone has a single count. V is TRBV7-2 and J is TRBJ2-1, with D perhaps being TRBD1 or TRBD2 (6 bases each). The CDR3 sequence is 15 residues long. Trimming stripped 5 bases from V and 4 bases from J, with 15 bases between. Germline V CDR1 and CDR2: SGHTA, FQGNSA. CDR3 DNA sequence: TGTGCCAGCAGCCTAACGAAGGGGGGATACAATGAGCAGTTCTTC. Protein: CASSLTKGGYNEQFF.

The CDR3 nucleotides read TGTGCCAGCAGCTTAGCGTCAGGGTTTCAAGAGACCCAGTACTTC. This codes for CASSLASGFQETQYF. V gene TRBV7-8 combines with J gene TRBJ2-5; D possibly corresponds to TRBD1 (5 bases). Germline loops: CDR1 SGHVS, CDR2 FQNEAQ. V gave up 0 bases and J gave up 2 bases, with 10 bases separating them. The CDR3 contains 15 residues.

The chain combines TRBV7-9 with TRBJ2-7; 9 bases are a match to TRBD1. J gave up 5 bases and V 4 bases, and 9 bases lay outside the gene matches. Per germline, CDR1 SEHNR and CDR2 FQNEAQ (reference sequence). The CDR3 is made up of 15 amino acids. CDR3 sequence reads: CASSSRTGGKDEQYF. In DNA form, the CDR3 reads TGTGCCAGCAGCTCACGTACAGGGGGCAAGGACGAGCAGTACTTC.

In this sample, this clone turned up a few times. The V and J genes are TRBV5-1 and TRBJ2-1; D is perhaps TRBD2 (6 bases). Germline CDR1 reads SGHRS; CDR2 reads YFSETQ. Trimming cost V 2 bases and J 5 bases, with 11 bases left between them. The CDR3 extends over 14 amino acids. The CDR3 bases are TGCGCCAGCAGCTTTCTAGCGAATAACAATGAGCAGTTCTTC. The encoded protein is CASSFLANNNEQFF.

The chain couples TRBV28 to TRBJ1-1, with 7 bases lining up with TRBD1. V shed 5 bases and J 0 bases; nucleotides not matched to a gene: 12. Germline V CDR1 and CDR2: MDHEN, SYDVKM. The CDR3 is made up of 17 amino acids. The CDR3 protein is CASSPPRPGQMNTEAFF. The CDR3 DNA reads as TGTGCCAGCAGTCCGCCTCGACCGGGACAGATGAACACTGAAGCTTTCTTT.

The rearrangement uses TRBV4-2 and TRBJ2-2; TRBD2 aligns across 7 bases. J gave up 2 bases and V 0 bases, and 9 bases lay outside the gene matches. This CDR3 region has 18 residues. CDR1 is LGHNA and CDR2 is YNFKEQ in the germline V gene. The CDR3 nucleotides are TGTGCCAGCAGCCAAGAAGGGACTACGACTGCCAACACCGGGGAGCTGTTTTTT. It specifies CASSQEGTTTANTGELFF.

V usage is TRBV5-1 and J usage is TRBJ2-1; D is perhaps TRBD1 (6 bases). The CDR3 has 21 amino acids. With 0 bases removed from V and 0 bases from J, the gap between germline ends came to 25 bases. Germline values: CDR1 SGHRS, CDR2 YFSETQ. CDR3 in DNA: TGCGCCAGCAGCTTGGTAACGACAGGCTCCTTTATGAGCGTCTCCTACAATGAGCAGTTCTTC. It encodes CASSLVTTGSFMSVSYNEQFF. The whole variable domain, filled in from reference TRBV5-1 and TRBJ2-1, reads KAGVTQTPRYLIKTRGQQVTLSCSPISGHRSVSWYQQTPGQGLQFLFEYFSETQRNKGNFPGRFSGRQFSNSRSEMNVSTLELGDSALYLCASSLVTTGSFMSVSYNEQFFGPGTRLTVL.

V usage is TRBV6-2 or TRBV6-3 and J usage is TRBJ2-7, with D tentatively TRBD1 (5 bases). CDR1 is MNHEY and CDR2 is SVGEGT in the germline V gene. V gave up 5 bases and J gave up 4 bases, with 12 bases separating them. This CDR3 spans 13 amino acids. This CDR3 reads CASSNPTVYEQYF. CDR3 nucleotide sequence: TGTGCCAGCAGTAACCCGACAGTTTACGAGCAGTACTTC.

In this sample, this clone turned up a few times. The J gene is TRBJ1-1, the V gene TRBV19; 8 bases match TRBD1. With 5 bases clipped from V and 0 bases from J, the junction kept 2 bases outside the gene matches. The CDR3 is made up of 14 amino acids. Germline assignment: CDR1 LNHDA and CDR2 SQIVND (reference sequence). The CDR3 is CASSRQGMNTEAFF. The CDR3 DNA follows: TGTGCCAGTAGTCGACAGGGGATGAACACTGAAGCTTTCTTT.

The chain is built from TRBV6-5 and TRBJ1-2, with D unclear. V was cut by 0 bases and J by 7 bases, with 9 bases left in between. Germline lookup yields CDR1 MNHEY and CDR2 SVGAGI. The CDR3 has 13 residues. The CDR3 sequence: CASSYSKGSGYTF. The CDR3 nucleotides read TGTGCCAGCAGTTACTCGAAGGGAAGTGGCTACACCTTC.

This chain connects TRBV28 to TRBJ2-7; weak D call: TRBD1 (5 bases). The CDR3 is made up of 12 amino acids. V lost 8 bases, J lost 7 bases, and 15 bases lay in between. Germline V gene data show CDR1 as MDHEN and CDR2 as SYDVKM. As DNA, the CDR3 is TGTGCCAGCCGCGCTGGGGCCGGAGAGCAGTACTTC. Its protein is CASRAGAGEQYF.